These 22 T cell receptor beta chains originate from one sample sequenced in a study of T cells after posttransplantation cyclophosphamide. Clones were read by immunoSEQ multiplex PCR, and TCRdb kept only the in-frame ones, dropping some. Singletons are absent from the sample, which has more than 40,000 clones. Sequences were obtained from PBMCs. The receptors stem from a man in his forties in good health, CMV-negative, and a related stem cell transplant donor.

This clone was counted many times. CDR3 nucleotide sequence: TGTGCCAGCAGAGTGGGGGCCAACACTGAAGCTTTCTTT. Translated: CASRVGANTEAFF. The rearrangement links TRBV27 to TRBJ1-1; possibly TRBD1 for D (6 bases). Trimming shortened V by 6 bases and J by 2 bases, and 10 bases separated the two germline ends. From germline, CDR1 is MNHEY and CDR2 SMNVEV (reference sequence). The CDR3 extends over 13 amino acids.

This clone was detected ten times or more. The rearrangement links TRBV7-2 to TRBJ2-5, with 12 positions matching TRBD2. The V segment lost 1 base and the J segment 5 bases; nucleotides outside the gene matches: 11. The CDR3 runs to 18 residues. Looked up from germline, CDR1 is SGHTA and CDR2 is FQGNSA. The CDR3 sequence is CASSLGSSSGRAKETQYF. The CDR3 DNA reads TGTGCCAGCAGCTTAGGTTCTTCTAGCGGGAGGGCCAAGGAGACCCAGTACTTC.

This clone was seen ten or more times. The CDR3 reads CASSLVAVSGNTIYF. The CDR3 DNA is TGTGCCAGCAGCTTAGTGGCAGTTTCTGGAAACACCATATATTTT. V and J are TRBV7-2 and TRBJ1-3; D is unresolved. The CDR3 is 15 amino acids. V dropped 1 base and J dropped 1 base, with 8 bases sitting between them. CDR1 and CDR2 from the germline V gene are SGHTA and FQGNSA. The variable domain in full, completed from reference TRBV7-2 and TRBJ1-3, reads GAGVSQSPSNKVTEKGKDVELRCDPISGHTALYWYRQSLGQGLEFLIYFQGNSAPDKSGLPSDRFSAERTGGSVSTLTIQRTQQEDSAVYLCASSLVAVSGNTIYFGEGSWLTVV.

In its sample, this clone was seen many times. For the CDR3, the DNA is TGTGCCAGCTCACTACTGAATCAGCCCCAGCATTTT. It translates to CASSLLNQPQHF. This chain links TRBV18 with TRBJ1-5; D is undetermined. The CDR3 extends over 12 amino acids. V lost 4 bases and J 4 bases, leaving 5 bases between the germline ends. Germline-derived CDR1 and CDR2 are KGHSH and LQKENI.

The chain carries TRBV23-1 and TRBJ1-2, with 8 bases fitting TRBD1. TRBV23-1 counts as an open reading frame of uncertain function. V was clipped by 3 bases and J by 4 bases; unmatched bases: 16. The length of the CDR3 is 18 residues. CDR3 amino acids: CASSHPQLPPGQAYGYTF. CDR3 DNA sequence: TGCGCCAGCAGTCACCCCCAATTACCGCCGGGACAGGCCTATGGCTACACCTTC.

Ten or more counts support this clone. J is TRBJ1-2 and V is TRBV5-1; D is unresolved. Trimming shortened V by 0 bases and J by 8 bases, and 11 bases separated the two germline ends. CDR1 and CDR2 (germline): SGHRS, YFSETQ. The CDR3 extends over 13 amino acids. CDR3 sequence: CASSLDGEQGYTF. Here the CDR3 DNA reads TGCGCCAGCAGCTTGGACGGGGAGCAGGGCTACACCTTC.

CDR3 amino acids: CASSLVSGRDEQYF. CDR3 nucleotides: TGTGCCAGCAGCTTAGTTTCAGGGCGAGACGAGCAGTACTTC. J is TRBJ2-7 and V is TRBV11-2, with D perhaps matching TRBD1 (5 bases). This CDR3 spans 14 amino acids. Trimming stripped 1 base from V and 5 bases from J, with 12 bases between. Per the germline V gene, CDR1 is SGHAT and CDR2 is FQNNGV.

Many counts were recorded for this clone. V usage is TRBV10-2 and J usage is TRBJ1-5; TRBD1 might be the D (6 bases). The CDR3 contains 16 residues. Germline-derived CDR1 and CDR2 are WSHSY and SAAADI. The V gene lost 6 bases and the J gene lost 3 bases, with 18 bases spanning the gap. The CDR3 protein is CASSSQGLGVNQPQHF. The CDR3 DNA follows: TGCGCCAGCAGCTCACAGGGACTAGGGGTCAATCAGCCCCAGCATTTT.

This clone has a count of ten or more. This rearrangement joins TRBV30 to TRBJ2-1; D may be TRBD1 (6 bases). V lost 1 base and J 0 bases, leaving 16 bases between the germline ends. Germline V CDR1 and CDR2: GTSNPN, SVGIG (reference sequence). The CDR3 contains 17 residues. CDR3 in DNA: TGTGCCTGGAGTGATACCCTAGGACAGACCTCCTACAATGAGCAGTTCTTC. Amino acid sequence: CAWSDTLGQTSYNEQFF.

In this sample, this clone turned up many times. The chain has TRBV6-5 and TRBJ1-1; tentative D call: TRBD1 (5 bases). V dropped 3 bases and J dropped 4 bases, with 12 bases sitting between them. CDR1 is MNHEY and CDR2 is SVGAGI in the germline V gene. This CDR3 region has 14 residues. CDR3 in amino acids: CASSYLSQGTEAFF. The CDR3 bases are TGTGCCAGCAGTTATTTATCTCAGGGCACTGAAGCTTTCTTT.

This clone was counted at least ten times. The rearrangement links TRBV12-2 to TRBJ2-7; the listed D gene, TRBD1, was not tested against the DNA. TRBV12-2 is a documented pseudogene. The CDR3 runs 19 residues. CDR3 in amino acids: CASRLAFFVTGTGAYEQYF. The CDR3 bases are TGTGCAAGTCGCTTAGCCTTCTTCGTGACCGGGACAGGGGCCTACGAGCAGTACTTC.

This clone showed up many times. In DNA form, the CDR3 reads TGTGCCAGCAGCCCACGGACTAGCGGGAGTAGGAGGGTGCAGTTCTTC. Protein sequence: CASSPRTSGSRRVQFF. The gene calls are TRBV7-2 and TRBJ2-1; 13 positions match TRBD2. After removal of 5 bases from V and 12 bases from J, the junction contained 13 bases not matched to a gene. CDR1 is SGHTA and CDR2 is FQGNSA in the germline V gene. There are 16 residues in the CDR3.

This clone appeared many times. CDR3: CASSVGVGGVTEKLFF. In DNA, the CDR3 is TGTGCCAGCAGCGTCGGAGTCGGGGGGGTAACGGAAAAACTGTTTTTT. The V call is TRBV9, the J call TRBJ1-4; maybe TRBD1 (5 bases). The germline V gene has CDR1 SGDLS and CDR2 YYNGEE. CDR3 size: 16 residues. V was shortened by 2 bases and J by 8 bases, with 19 bases between the two germline ends.

There are a few counts of this clone. The germline gene is not matched at one end of the junction; a read error may be the cause. The gene calls are TRBV6-5 and TRBJ1-2, with D possibly matching TRBD1 (5 bases). The CDR3 covers 11 residues. The germline gives CDR1 MNHEY, CDR2 SVGAGI. CDR3: CASSEAGPQVF. For the CDR3, the DNA is TGTGCCAGCAGTGAAGCGGGACCCCAGGTCTTC.

This clone has a count of ten or more. V gene TRBV20-1 combines with J gene TRBJ2-7; the D gene is possibly TRBD2 (5 bases). The CDR3 loop spans 10 amino acids. CDR1 is DFQATT, CDR2 SNEGSKA, per germline (reference sequence). The V end was cut by 4 bases, the J end by 7 bases, with 8 bases between. CDR3 loop: CSATLAEQYF. CDR3 DNA: TGCAGTGCTACCTTAGCGGAGCAGTACTTC.

This clone has at least ten counts. The V and J genes are TRBV4-3 and TRBJ2-4; TRBD2 matches at 7 bases. The CDR3 has 14 amino acids. Germline assignment: CDR1 LGHNA and CDR2 YSLEER. After removal of 1 base from V and 7 bases from J, the junction contained 4 bases not matched to a gene. CDR3 nucleotide sequence: TGCGCCAGCAGCCAAGTGGCCGGGAGGAACATTCAGTACTTC. Its protein is CASSQVAGRNIQYF.

The sample holds many counts of this clone. The V call is TRBV30, the J call TRBJ2-1; tentative D call: TRBD2 (6 bases). The CDR3 is 11 residues long. Trimming pared 8 bases from V and 15 bases from J, leaving 20 bases between. Germline CDR1 and CDR2: GTSNPN and SVGIG (reference sequence). The CDR3 loop reads CAGHQRLEVFF. CDR3 DNA sequence: TGTGCCGGGCACCAACGACTAGAGGTGTTCTTC.

The table lists this clone with many counts. The chain recombines TRBV11-3 with TRBJ2-3; D gene unclear. This CDR3 spans 15 amino acids. Between the trimmed V and J ends, which lost 5 bases and 3 bases, there was a span of 15 bases. Germline values: CDR1 SGHNT, CDR2 YENEEA. The CDR3 here is CASSPSRIGTDTQYF. The DNA of the CDR3 is TGTGCCAGCAGCCCCTCTAGGATTGGGACAGATACGCAGTATTTT.

This clone was seen repeatedly, ten times or more. The V gene is TRBV6-1, the J gene TRBJ2-7; TRBD1 matches at 8 bases. This CDR3 has 14 amino acids. The trim removed 6 bases at V and 7 bases at J, leaving 11 bases unmatched. Germline loops: CDR1 MNHNS, CDR2 SASEGT. CDR3 DNA sequence: TGTGCCAGCAGGAGGATACGACAGGGGTGGGAGCAGTACTTC. Translating it yields CASRRIRQGWEQYF.

This clone has ten or more counts. The chain is built from TRBV2 and TRBJ2-7; possibly TRBD2 for D (5 bases). V was pared by 6 bases and J by 2 bases, with 20 bases between. The CDR3 extends over 16 amino acids. Looked up from germline, CDR1 is SNHLY and CDR2 is FYNNEI. The CDR3 sequence: CASRVGTSGLPYEQYF. In DNA, the CDR3 is TGTGCCAGCAGGGTGGGAACAAGCGGCCTCCCCTACGAGCAGTACTTC.

In its sample, this clone was seen many times. This chain uses TRBV9 with TRBJ1-3; D is unclear. This CDR3 is built from 15 residues. V was trimmed by 0 bases and J by 2 bases, leaving 9 bases between them. Per the germline V gene, CDR1 is SGDLS and CDR2 is YYNGEE. The CDR3 here is CASSVERAPGNTIYF. In DNA form, the CDR3 reads TGTGCCAGCAGCGTAGAGAGGGCCCCTGGAAACACCATATATTTT.

This clone was recorded at least ten times. The chain couples TRBV5-4 to TRBJ2-1, with D unclear. With 0 bases removed from V and 9 bases from J, the gap between germline ends came to 7 bases. The CDR3 is made up of 12 amino acids. Germline V gene sequence: CDR1 SGHNT, CDR2 YYREEE (reference sequence). The DNA of the CDR3 is TGTGCCAGCAGCTTGGATTACGGTGAGCAGTTCTTC. As protein: CASSLDYGEQFF.